The 13 T cell receptor beta chains below all came from one sample that was sequenced in a study of cytomegalovirus exposure and HLA in healthy donors. This PCR relied on a set of 60 Vbeta primers and 13 Jbeta primers. Libraries were prepared by immunoSEQ multiplex PCR; TCRdb keeps only in-frame clonotypes and omits some of them. The profile shows some 150,000 clones, over 65% of them singletons. Source material: PBMCs. These receptors were obtained from a middle-aged man in good health and CMV-seronegative.

This clone is a singleton in its sample. This rearrangement joins TRBV30 to TRBJ2-3, with D hard to call. V was pared by 8 bases and J by 3 bases, with 6 bases between. The CDR3 is made up of 10 amino acids. The germline gives CDR1 GTSNPN, CDR2 SVGIG (reference sequence). For the CDR3, the DNA is TGTGCCCTCCGGACAGATACGCAGTATTTT. This encodes CALRTDTQYF.

The chain uses TRBV5-5 and TRBJ1-3; TRBD1 agrees at 7 bases. The CDR3 consists of 18 residues. Germline lookup yields CDR1 SGHKS and CDR2 YYEKEE (reference sequence). After removal of 0 bases from V and 4 bases from J, the junction contained 13 bases not matched to a gene. The CDR3 bases are TGTGCCAGCAGCTTGGTCGCCCCCGGGACAGTAGCAGGAAACACCATATATTTT. The encoded protein is CASSLVAPGTVAGNTIYF.

J is TRBJ1-5 and V is TRBV4-1; 7 bases fit TRBD1. Germline V gene data show CDR1 as MGHRA and CDR2 as YSYEKL. The CDR3 totals 18 residues. V dropped 0 bases and J dropped 11; count of bases not matched to a gene: 19. CDR3 sequence (DNA): TGCGCCAGCAGCCAAGATCTGGTACTAGGGGGCACCTCACTGACCCAGCATTTT. Translation gives CASSQDLVLGGTSLTQHF.

This chain links TRBV4-1 with TRBJ2-3; 9 positions match TRBD2. V lost 8 bases to trimming and J lost 5 bases; unmatched junction nucleotides: 11. There are 15 residues in the CDR3. In germline, CDR1 is MGHRA, CDR2 YSYEKL. As DNA, the CDR3 is TGCGCCAGCGGCACGGGAGCGGGGGGACTAGATACGCAGTATTTT. Its protein product is CASGTGAGGLDTQYF.

This clone turned up a few times. This sequence joins TRBV19 and TRBJ1-5; TRBD1 aligns across 10 bases. Germline V gene sequence: CDR1 LNHDA, CDR2 SQIVND (reference sequence). The length of the CDR3 is 18 residues. The V segment lost 5 bases and the J segment 0 bases; nucleotides outside the gene matches: 10. The CDR3 DNA is TGTGCCAGTAGTGGGGGGGGACAGGGGATGTATAGCAATCAGCCCCAGCATTTT. This gives the protein CASSGGGQGMYSNQPQHF.

The chain recombines TRBV5-6 with TRBJ2-3, with D perhaps matching TRBD1 (5 bases). The CDR3 covers 16 residues. Trimming removed 1 base at V and 4 bases at J, with 16 bases between. Germline V lookup: CDR1 SGHDT, CDR2 YYEEEE. For the CDR3, the DNA is TGTGCCAGCAGCTTGCCATGGGGCCTAATGGCAGATACGCAGTATTTT. Residues: CASSLPWGLMADTQYF.

CDR3 residues: CASRPLASPVAEQYF. DNA of the CDR3: TGTGCCAGCAGGCCCCTGGCCTCACCCGTCGCCGAGCAGTACTTC. The chain is built from TRBV5-8 and TRBJ2-7, with unresolved D. Germline values: CDR1 SGHTS, CDR2 YDEGEE. V gave up 5 bases and J gave up 6 bases, with 21 bases separating them. This CDR3 has 15 residues. Full variable domain (missing parts from reference TRBV5-8 and TRBJ2-7): EAGVTQSPTHLIKTRGQQATLRCSPISGHTSVYWYQQALGLGLQFLLWYDEGEERNRGNFPPRFSGRQFPNYSSELNVNALELEDSALYLCASRPLASPVAEQYFGPGTRLTVT.

For the CDR3, the DNA is TGTGCCAGCAGTTCAGGGGGTACGAACTATGGCTACACCTTC. As protein: CASSSGGTNYGYTF. This rearrangement joins TRBV28 to TRBJ1-2, with 7 bases aligning to TRBD1. After removal of 4 bases from V and 2 bases from J, the junction contained 4 bases not matched to a gene. In germline, CDR1 is MDHEN, CDR2 SYDVKM. This CDR3 comprises 14 residues.

The chain joins TRBV19 to TRBJ2-1; 7 bases line up with TRBD1. CDR1 is LNHDA and CDR2 is SQIVND in the germline V gene (reference sequence). Losses at the gene ends were 8 bases for V and 8 bases for J; bases not matched to a gene: 3. This CDR3 has 11 residues. The CDR3 sequence is CASHRGDEQFF. DNA for the CDR3: TGTGCCAGTCACAGGGGTGATGAGCAGTTCTTC.

This clone showed up just a few times. V is TRBV4-3 and J is TRBJ1-1, with D possibly matching TRBD1 (5 bases). V was trimmed by 2 bases and J by 1 base, leaving 8 bases between them. The V gene's germline CDR1 is LGHNA and CDR2 YSLEER. CDR3 length: 14 residues. CDR3 region: CASSQTQGNTEAFF. CDR3 bases: TGCGCCAGCAGCCAAACCCAGGGGAACACTGAAGCTTTCTTT.

The CDR3 loop is CASSGLAGGFYNEQFF. The CDR3 nucleotides are TGTGCCAGCAGTGGACTAGCGGGGGGTTTCTACAATGAGCAGTTCTTC. V usage is TRBV28 and J usage is TRBJ2-1, with 14 bases fitting TRBD2. V lost 5 bases, J lost 3 bases, and 3 bases stayed unmatched. Germline lookup yields CDR1 MDHEN and CDR2 SYDVKM. The CDR3 totals 16 residues.

The sample holds one count of this clone. The chain uses TRBV19 and TRBJ1-1; maybe TRBD1 (6 bases). Germline V gene sequence: CDR1 LNHDA, CDR2 SQIVND (reference sequence). The CDR3 totals 16 residues. The germline V and J ends were trimmed by 1 base and 0 bases, with 12 bases remaining between them. CDR3 loop: CASSIVPGEMNTEAFF. CDR3 DNA: TGTGCCAGTAGTATAGTTCCAGGGGAAATGAACACTGAAGCTTTCTTT.

This chain connects TRBV5-4 to TRBJ1-6; TRBD1 is a possible D gene (5 bases). Germline values: CDR1 SGHNT, CDR2 YYREEE (reference sequence). This CDR3 is built from 14 residues. V lost 4 bases and J 0 bases, leaving 5 bases between the germline ends. The CDR3 coding sequence is TGTGCCAGCAGCGACAGCTCCTATAATTCACCCCTCCACTTT. It is translated as CASSDSSYNSPLHF.